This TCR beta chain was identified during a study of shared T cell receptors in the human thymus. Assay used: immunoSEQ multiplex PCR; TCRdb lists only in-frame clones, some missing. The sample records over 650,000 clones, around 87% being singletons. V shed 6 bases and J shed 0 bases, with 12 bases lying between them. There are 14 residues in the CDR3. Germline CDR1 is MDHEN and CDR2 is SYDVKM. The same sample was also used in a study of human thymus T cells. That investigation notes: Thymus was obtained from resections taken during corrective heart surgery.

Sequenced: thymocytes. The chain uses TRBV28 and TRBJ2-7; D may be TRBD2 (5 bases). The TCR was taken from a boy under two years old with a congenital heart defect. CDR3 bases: TGTGCCAGCAGCTGGAGGACCTGCTCCTACGAGCAGTACTTC. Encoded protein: CASSWRTCSYEQYF.